This entry lists 20 T cell receptor delta chains sequenced from one sample in a study of DNA immune sequencing with unique molecular identifiers. Genomic DNA underwent 32-plex PCR targeting all 8 TRDV and 4 TRDJ genes. Adapter PCR followed roughly 3 barcoding PCR cycles that attached a 12-nucleotide UMI. TCRdb re-called the multiplex PCR reads via CATT. Of under 2,000 delta-chain clones in the sample, 6% to 6.5% were seen once. The source material was gamma-delta T cells from buffy coat blood. These receptors originate from a human donor in good health.

For this clone: TCRdb's protein, taken from a much larger clone, differs from this DNA's translation at residue 7, likely owing to a read error; the protein displayed comes from the DNA. This chain connects TRDV1 to TRDJ1, with 8 bases matching TRDD2. TCRdb lists no J gene, so it was determined here by aligning the DNA to germline. Per the germline V gene, CDR1 is TSWWSYY and CDR2 is QGS. V shed 1 base and J 0 bases; nucleotides not matched to a gene: 46. This CDR3 region has 30 residues. The CDR3 nucleotides are TGTGCTCTTGGGGAACAAGAGCCCTCGCCTTCCTATCCGTGGAAGGGCTATTGGGGGTTCACGCCCACATACACCGATAAACTCATCTTT. Its translation is CALGEQEPSPSYPWKGYWGFTPTYTDKLIF.

On this clone: Only one base separates this from a far larger clonotype, so it likely reflects a read error. In the same sample, other DNA sequences code for this CDR3. The genes are TRDV1 and TRDJ1, with 8 bases aligning to TRDD2. TCRdb leaves out the J gene; it was filled in here by matching the DNA to germline. The germline V gene has CDR1 TSWWSYY and CDR2 QGS. Germline trimming cut 1 base from V and 0 bases from J; bases unmatched to any gene: 46. The CDR3 length is 30 residues. The CDR3 here is CALGEQGPSPSYPWKGYWGFTPTYTDKLIF. For the CDR3, the DNA is TGTGCTCTTGGGGAACAAGGGCCCTCTCCTTCCTATCCGTGGAAGGGCTATTGGGGGTTCACGCCCACATACACCGATAAACTCATCTTT.

This clone is large by share. The J gene is TRDJ1, the V gene TRDV2, with no clear D. The CDR3 has 16 amino acids. Germline CDR1 reads GEAIGNYY; CDR2 reads EKD. V was clipped by 0 bases and J by 0 bases, with 13 bases between them. CDR3 sequence (DNA): TGTGCCTGTGACACCATGGAGACAAGGTACACCGATAAACTCATCTTT. Protein product: CACDTMETRYTDKLIF.

This clone showed up just a few times. This is likely an artifact of a read error, given a far larger clone one base away. The same CDR3 can be traced to other DNA sequences in this sample. The CDR3 reads CACDPIGDPQNTDKLIF. DNA of the CDR3: TGTGCCTGTGACCCGATCGGGGATCCTCAGAACACTGATAAACTCATCTTT. The chain links TRDV2 to TRDJ1, with a possible D match to TRDD3 (6 bases). Germline V gene data show CDR1 as GEAIGNYY and CDR2 as EKD. The CDR3 sequence is 17 residues long.

This clone occurred a few times. With only one base between it and a far larger clone, this is likely a read error. In the same sample, other DNA sequences code for this CDR3. The chain recombines TRDV2 with TRDJ1, with 9 bases that match TRDD3. This CDR3 has 15 amino acids. Germline CDR1 reads GEAIGNYY; CDR2 reads EKD. CDR3 bases: TGTGCGTGTGACACCGTTGAGGGGATACGTGATAAACTCATCTTT. This codes for CACDTVEGIRDKLIF.

Points on this clone: A far larger clone is only one base removed, so a read error is likely. Additional DNA sequences in this sample encode the identical CDR3. J is TRDJ1 and V is TRDV1, with TRDD3 identical over 13 bases. No J segment appears in TCRdb, so it was assigned here by matching the sequence to germline. V lost 6 bases and J lost 4; bases outside the gene matches: 38. The germline V gene encodes CDR1 TSWWSYY and CDR2 QGS. This CDR3 contains 26 residues. The CDR3, as DNA: TGTGCTCTTGGTGAATCGGCCCCCTACCACCCCCCTCACTGGGGGATACGCGGCATACCTCTCGATAAACTCATCTTT. Translated, it gives CALGESAPYHPPHWGIRGIPLDKLIF.

About this clone itself: This likely stems from a read error, as it lies one base from a far larger clone. This chain links TRDV2 with TRDJ1, with D tentatively TRDD3 (6 bases). Trimming cost V 3 bases and J 3 bases, with 16 bases left between them. The CDR3 totals 15 residues. Per germline, CDR1 GEAIGNYY and CDR2 EKD. The CDR3 is CACDSFPPGADKLIF. In DNA, the CDR3 is TGTGCCTGTGACTCGTTCCCACCTGGGGCCGATAAACTCATCTTT.

About this clone itself: A read error likely explains why the TCRdb protein, taken from a much larger clone, differs from this DNA's translation at residue 13; the protein shown is translated from the DNA. The chain carries TRDV2 and TRDJ2, with 7 bases that match TRDD3. Germline CDR1 GEAIGNYY, CDR2 EKD. The CDR3 is made up of 15 amino acids. CDR3 sequence reads: CACDGLMGEGDKHIF. DNA for the CDR3: TGTGCCTGTGACGGATTGATGGGGGAAGGCGATAAACACATCTTT.

The sample holds many counts of this clone. A read error is the likely source, as a far larger clone sits one nucleotide away. Other DNA sequences within the sample encode an identical CDR3. The V call is TRDV1, the J call TRDJ1; 8 bases line up with TRDD3. The J gene comes from matching the DNA to germline here; TCRdb lacks it. Germline V gene data show CDR1 as TSWWSYY and CDR2 as QGS. V was pared by 4 bases and J by 0 bases, with 31 bases of the junction left unmatched. The CDR3 spans 24 residues. In nucleotides, the CDR3 is TGTGCTCTTGGGGTGTCCCCCCTTGGCCCTGGGGATACAAGTACCCCTCCGTACACCGATAAACTCATCTTT. It specifies CALGVSPLGPGDTSTPPYTDKLIF.

With respect to this clone: This likely traces to a read error, being one base from a far larger clone. Other DNA sequences in the sample encode the same CDR3. The rearrangement joins TRDV2 to TRDJ3; 12 bases map to TRDD3. The V segment lost 2 bases and the J segment 0 bases; nucleotides outside the gene matches: 10. The germline CDR1 and CDR2 sequences are GEAIGNYY and EKD. CDR3 length: 21 residues. In DNA form, the CDR3 reads TGTGCCTGTGACAGCGTACTGGGGGATACATCCGGCTCCTGGGACACCCGACAGATGTTTTTC. It encodes CACDSVLGDTSGSWDTRQMFF.

This clone came up a few times. The gene calls are TRDV1 and TRDJ1, with 8 bases lining up with TRDD3. TCRdb supplies no J gene; here it was assigned by aligning the nucleotide sequence to germline. J gave up 0 bases and V 4 bases, and 22 bases lay outside the gene matches. Per germline, CDR1 TSWWSYY and CDR2 QGS. This CDR3 contains 21 residues. The chain's CDR3 is CALGGVFEITYWGAHTDKLIF. The CDR3, as DNA: TGTGCTCTTGGGGGCGTCTTCGAAATAACTTACTGGGGGGCCCACACCGATAAACTCATCTTT.

Notes on this clone: This likely traces to a read error, being one base from a far larger clone. Other DNA sequences of this sample code for an identical CDR3. This chain connects TRDV2 to TRDJ1, with 13 bases aligning to TRDD3. Germline lookup yields CDR1 GEAIGNYY and CDR2 EKD. The length of the CDR3 is 19 residues. CDR3 region: CACDPVLGDTRSYADKLIF. Here the CDR3 DNA reads TGTGCTTGTGACCCAGTACTGGGGGATACGCGTAGTTATGCCGATAAACTCATCTTT.

A few counts support this clone. TCRdb shows a much larger clone's protein in place of this DNA's translation, and the two differ at residue 9, likely through a read error; the protein shown is translated from the DNA. The rearrangement joins TRDV2 to TRDJ1, with D uncertain. V lost 6 bases and J lost 3, with 19 bases in between. Germline CDR1 and CDR2: GEAIGNYY and EKD. The CDR3 totals 15 residues. CDR3 coding DNA: TGTGCCTGTTTGGTATCCCGTACGATGGCCGATAAACTCATCTTT. Protein product: CACLVSRTMADKLIF.

Turning to this clone: The translation of this DNA and the TCRdb protein of a much larger clone differ at residue 6, probably owing to a read error; the protein shown here is translated from the DNA. The CDR3 sequence: CACDPDTGGETDTDKLIF. The CDR3 DNA follows: TGTGCCTGTGACCCGGATACTGGGGGAGAGACAGACACCGATAAACTCATCTTT. This chain joins TRDV2 and TRDJ1; 9 positions agree with TRDD3. V shed 3 bases and J 0 bases; nucleotides not matched to a gene: 13. The CDR3 contains 18 residues. The germline gives CDR1 GEAIGNYY, CDR2 EKD.

The J gene is given as TRDJ1, and the V gene is not called; the DNA was not used to check the table's D call, TRDD3. The CDR3 runs 19 residues. The CDR3 nucleotides are TGTGCTCTTGGGGGATTTCCCGGGACTAAGCTAGTAGACACCGATAAACTCATCTTT. Translating gives CALGGFPGTKLVDTDKLIF.

This clone is judged large. The chain has TRDV2 and TRDJ1; 10 bases align to TRDD3. Trimming removed 3 bases from V and 0 bases from J; junction bases left unmatched: 9. CDR3 length: 17 residues. Germline CDR1 and CDR2: GEAIGNYY and EKD. Written as DNA, the CDR3 is TGTGCCTGTGACGCCATGGGGGATACTCGGAACACCGATAAACTCATCTTT. Protein sequence: CACDAMGDTRNTDKLIF.

This clone was counted a few times. A far larger clone is off by one base, so a read error is likely. The same CDR3 can be traced to other DNA sequences in this sample. The V and J genes are TRDV1 and TRDJ1; TRDD2 matches 8 bases. Because TCRdb records no J gene, it was assigned here through a match of the DNA to germline. Germline assignment: CDR1 TSWWSYY and CDR2 QGS. CDR3 size: 30 residues. CDR3 sequence: CALGEQGPSPSYPWKGYWGFTPTYTDKLIF. CDR3 DNA: TGTGCCCTTGGGGAACAAGGGCCCTCGCCTTCCTATCCGTGGAAGGGCTATTGGGGGTTCACGCCCACATACACCGATAAACTCATCTTT.

This clone was seen a handful of times. TCRdb shows a much larger clone's protein in place of this DNA's translation, and the two differ at residue 14, likely through a read error; the protein shown is translated from the DNA. The identical CDR3 is also encoded by other nucleotide sequences in the sample. The V call is TRDV1, the J call TRDJ1; TRDD3 matches at 8 bases. No J gene was available from TCRdb, and it was assigned here by a germline match of the DNA. Germline CDR1 reads TSWWSYY; CDR2 reads QGS. V was pared by 2 bases and J by 4 bases, with 39 bases of the junction left unmatched. This CDR3 region has 26 residues. CDR3 coding DNA: TGTGCTCTTGGGGAATCGGCCCCCTACCACCCCCCTCACTGCGGGATACGCGGCATACCTCTCGATAAACTCATCTTT. It specifies CALGESAPYHPPHCGIRGIPLDKLIF.

Comments on this clone: The protein recorded in TCRdb matches a much larger clone and deviates from this DNA's translation at residue 8, suggesting a read error; the protein here is obtained by translating the DNA. The V gene is TRDV2, the J gene TRDJ1; D remains ambiguous. Trimming cost V 3 bases and J 2 bases, with 21 bases left between them. This CDR3 has 17 residues. Germline lookup yields CDR1 GEAIGNYY and CDR2 EKD. The CDR3 protein is CACDPLTEGRRTDKLIF. The CDR3 DNA reads as TGTGCCTGTGACCCCCTTACTGAGGGCCGTCGGACCGATAAACTCATCTTT.

This clone was seen a handful of times. TCRdb's protein, taken from a much larger clone, differs from this DNA's translation at residue 11, likely owing to a read error; the protein displayed comes from the DNA. The CDR3 DNA reads TGTGCCTGTTTGGTATCCCGTACGAGGGCCGAAAAACTCATCTTT. This codes for CACLVSRTRAEKLIF. The chain combines TRDV2 with TRDJ1; D remains unclear. Germline CDR1 GEAIGNYY, CDR2 EKD. The CDR3 totals 15 residues.